One sample yielded the 26 T cell receptor beta chains listed below, sequenced in a study of blood T cells in healthy people across ages (dated by TCRdb to about 2015). To prepare the library, 5' RACE was applied. The sequencing machine was an Illumina HiSeq 2500. The second PCR ran for about 6 to 12 cycles and used a J-beta primer mix along with a sample-barcoded 5' primer. TCRdb reprocessing: public reads trimmed at Q25 with fastp, clones called with MiXCR, in-frame beta chains kept. Each CDR3 protein gets just one entry, which takes the most common genes and DNA from the rows behind it. For this sample there are hundreds of thousands of distinct CDR3 sequences; 21% appear just once. Roughly 3.4% of the sample goes to the ten largest clones. What was sequenced was blood. These receptors all come from a man in his 70s in good health.

Many counts were recorded for this clonotype. The chain uses TRBV29-1 and TRBJ2-1; 9 nucleotides line up with TRBD2. The CDR3 is made up of 14 amino acids. Per the germline V gene, CDR1 is SQVTM and CDR2 is ANQGSEA. V shed 3 bases and J 4 bases; nucleotides not matched to a gene: 4. For the CDR3, the DNA is TGCAGCGTTGACGGGCTAGCGGGATACAATGAGCAGTTCTTC. Protein product: CSVDGLAGYNEQFF.

This clonotype came up many times. The chain links TRBV4-1 to TRBJ1-4, with D perhaps matching TRBD1 (6 bases). With 0 bases removed from V and 0 bases from J, the gap between germline ends came to 14 bases. The CDR3 is 18 residues long. CDR1 and CDR2 from the germline V gene are MGHRA and YSYEKL. The CDR3 DNA is TGCGCCAGCAGCCAAGATCGGCAGGGGAGGGCAACTAATGAAAAACTGTTTTTT. This codes for CASSQDRQGRATNEKLFF.

This clonotype has a handful of counts. The chain has TRBV7-8 and TRBJ2-5; TRBD2 matches at 12 bases. The CDR3 is made up of 19 amino acids. CDR1 is SGHVS, CDR2 FQNEAQ, per germline. V lost 5 bases and J lost 5; bases outside the gene matches: 18. The CDR3 spells CASSAKPRTSGNFWETQYF. In DNA form, the CDR3 reads TGTGCCAGCAGCGCCAAACCACGGACTAGCGGGAACTTCTGGGAGACCCAGTACTTC.

This clonotype appeared many times. V usage is TRBV11-2 and J usage is TRBJ2-5, with a possible D match to TRBD2 (6 bases). The CDR3 length is 14 residues. Trimming removed 5 bases from V and 1 base from J, with 11 bases in between. From germline, CDR1 is SGHAT and CDR2 FQNNGV. CDR3 sequence reads: CASSVSGFQETQYF. The CDR3 bases are TGTGCCAGCAGCGTTAGCGGATTCCAAGAGACCCAGTACTTC.

This clonotype was counted only a few times. The chain is built from TRBV5-1 and TRBJ1-2; 8 nucleotides match TRBD1. Germline CDR1 SGHRS, CDR2 YFSETQ. The ends lost 0 bases at V and 3 bases at J; junction bases unmatched: 4. The CDR3 runs to 15 residues. In DNA, the CDR3 is TGCGCCAGCAGCTTGGAGCAGGGGGCCCACTATGGCTACACCTTC. It specifies CASSLEQGAHYGYTF.

In this sample, this clonotype turned up many times. The rearrangement uses TRBV12-3 or TRBV12-4 and TRBJ2-2; D gene uncertain. V shed 5 bases and J shed 6 bases, with 10 bases lying between them. The CDR3 length is 13 residues. CDR3 sequence: CASSNRSPGELFF. CDR3 nucleotides: TGTGCCAGCAGTAATAGATCCCCCGGGGAGCTGTTTTTT.

CDR3: CSAMTGQETQYF. CDR3 bases: TGCAGCGCGATGACAGGCCAAGAGACCCAGTACTTC. This sequence joins TRBV29-1 and TRBJ2-5; tentative D call: TRBD1 (6 bases). Trimming took 7 bases from V and 1 from J, leaving 10 bases between them. Germline loops: CDR1 SQVTM, CDR2 ANQGSEA. CDR3 size: 12 residues.

This clonotype was observed a handful of times. This chain uses TRBV20-1 with TRBJ2-3; D gene ambiguous. Per germline, CDR1 DFQATT and CDR2 SNEGSKA (reference sequence). This CDR3 spans 12 amino acids. Trimming took 5 bases from V and 3 from J, leaving 9 bases between them. CDR3 amino acids: CSADGRTDTQYF. CDR3 DNA sequence: TGCAGTGCTGATGGAAGAACAGATACGCAGTATTTT.

Concerning this clonotype: No conserved phenylalanine or tryptophan is present at the end of the CDR3, so a read error is the likely explanation. It is unclear where the CDR3 begins or ends on the DNA, so no DNA is shown, and the CDR3 is as TCRdb lists it. The chain joins TRBV21-1 to TRBJ2-7. TRBV21-1 is listed as a pseudogene. The CDR3 adds up to 13 amino acids, both ends counted. CDR3 region: CASSAKDSYEQYS.

V gene TRBV7-9 combines with J gene TRBJ1-4; 7 bases line up with TRBD1. V shed 6 bases and J 3 bases; nucleotides not matched to a gene: 7. The CDR3 is made up of 15 amino acids. CDR1 SEHNR and CDR2 FQNEAQ come from the germline V gene (reference sequence). The CDR3: CASSQQGSANEKLFF. In nucleotides, the CDR3 is TGTGCCAGCAGTCAACAGGGGTCGGCTAATGAAAAACTGTTTTTT.

This clonotype was counted only a few times. The chain carries TRBV5-1 and TRBJ2-1; TRBD2 agrees at 12 bases. V trimming: 1 base; J trimming: 5 bases; junction bases outside the gene matches: 7. CDR3 length equals 17 residues. Per germline, CDR1 SGHRS and CDR2 YFSETQ. The CDR3: CASSLSSGRARNNEQFF. CDR3 in DNA: TGCGCCAGCAGCTTGTCTAGCGGGAGGGCCAGAAACAATGAGCAGTTCTTC.

This clonotype was counted at least ten times. The chain recombines TRBV4-1 with TRBJ1-4; D is undetermined. Germline-derived CDR1 and CDR2 are MGHRA and YSYEKL. With 1 base removed from V and 4 bases from J, the gap between germline ends came to 4 bases. The CDR3 is 13 residues long. Here the CDR3 DNA reads TGCGCCAGCAGCCAAGGAATTAATGAAAAACTGTTTTTT. Encoded protein: CASSQGINEKLFF.

This chain uses TRBV18 with TRBJ1-1; no reliable D call. There are 12 residues in the CDR3. Deletions cut 3 bases from V and 3 bases from J, with 5 bases between. Germline V lookup: CDR1 KGHSH, CDR2 LQKENI. The CDR3 is CASSPMDTEAFF. The DNA for the CDR3 is TGTGCCAGCTCACCGATGGACACTGAAGCTTTCTTT. The whole variable domain, remainder taken from reference TRBV18 and TRBJ1-1, is NAGVMQNPRHLVRRRGQEARLRCSPMKGHSHVYWYRQLPEEGLKFMVYLQKENIIDESGMPKERFSAEFPKEGPSILRIQQVVRGDSAAYFCASSPMDTEAFFGQGTRLTVV.

This clonotype was detected only a few times. V usage is TRBV20-1 and J usage is TRBJ2-3; the D gene is possibly TRBD2 (6 bases). The ends were cut back, 3 bases at V and 1 base at J, with 17 bases in the middle. The V gene's germline CDR1 is DFQATT and CDR2 SNEGSKA (reference sequence). The CDR3 extends over 16 amino acids. The CDR3 nucleotides read TGCAGTGCTAGCCTCTCGGGGGATTACCGCACAGATACGCAGTATTTT. Protein product: CSASLSGDYRTDTQYF.

The chain couples TRBV6-2 or TRBV6-3 to TRBJ2-1; 7 nucleotides match TRBD2. Losses at the gene ends were 7 bases for V and 0 bases for J; bases not matched to a gene: 6. The CDR3 length is 15 residues. CDR1 is MNHEY and CDR2 is SVGEGT in the germline V gene. The CDR3 loop is CASKPGGSSYNEQFF. CDR3 nucleotide sequence: TGTGCCAGCAAGCCGGGCGGGAGCTCCTACAATGAGCAGTTCTTC.

This clonotype has just a few counts. The V call is TRBV5-5, the J call TRBJ2-7; D gene uncertain. The V end lost 1 base, the J end lost 0 bases, and 14 bases lay between the germline ends. The germline V gene has CDR1 SGHKS and CDR2 YYEKEE (reference sequence). The CDR3 has 16 residues. CDR3 amino acids: CASSLLGGPNSYEQYF. The CDR3, as DNA: TGTGCCAGCAGCTTGCTGGGCGGACCAAACTCCTACGAGCAGTACTTC.

This rearrangement joins TRBV6-1 to TRBJ2-3; D call uncertain. This CDR3 comprises 11 residues. V was cut by 2 bases and J by 12 bases, with 9 bases left in between. Germline V lookup: CDR1 MNHNS, CDR2 SASEGT. In DNA, the CDR3 is TGTGCCAGCAGTGAACTGATAGTCCAGTATTTT. This gives the protein CASSELIVQYF.

The rearrangement joins TRBV29-1 to TRBJ2-3, with 7 bases aligning to TRBD2. V shed 2 bases, J shed 1 base, and the junction held 0 bases outside the gene matches. Germline CDR1 reads SQVTM; CDR2 reads ANQGSEA. The CDR3 loop spans 13 amino acids. CDR3 sequence: CSVETSGTDTQYF. The CDR3 DNA is TGCAGCGTTGAAACTAGCGGCACAGATACGCAGTATTTT.

The genes are TRBV29-1 and TRBJ2-1; TRBD2 agrees at 8 bases. There are 16 residues in the CDR3. CDR1 SQVTM and CDR2 ANQGSEA come from the germline V gene. Trimming cost V 0 bases and J 2 bases; bases outside gene matches: 6. The CDR3 region is CSVEDPPSGPYNEQFF. CDR3 nucleotides: TGCAGCGTTGAAGATCCTCCTAGCGGGCCCTACAATGAGCAGTTCTTC.

This clonotype has just a few counts. This chain links TRBV29-1 with TRBJ2-5; no clear D. The CDR3 covers 12 residues. In germline, CDR1 is SQVTM, CDR2 ANQGSEA. V was trimmed by 4 bases and J by 4 bases, leaving 10 bases between them. CDR3 in amino acids: CSVVGYGETQYF. In nucleotides, the CDR3 is TGCAGCGTTGTAGGGTACGGAGAGACCCAGTACTTC.

The chain has TRBV6-5 and TRBJ2-1, with 8 bases matching TRBD2. The CDR3 covers 15 residues. V was clipped by 6 bases and J by 7 bases; unmatched bases: 11. Germline V CDR1 and CDR2: MNHEY, SVGAGI. The CDR3 loop reads CASSQTSVGLNEQFF. DNA of the CDR3: TGTGCCAGCAGCCAGACTAGCGTAGGATTGAATGAGCAGTTCTTC.

The chain has TRBV5-1 and TRBJ2-5; perhaps TRBD2 as D (6 bases). Trimming stripped 0 bases from V and 5 bases from J, with 11 bases between. The germline gives CDR1 SGHRS, CDR2 YFSETQ. This CDR3 is built from 14 residues. CDR3 nucleotide sequence: TGCGCCAGCAGCTTGGTAGGGAGGAAGGAGACCCAGTACTTC. This translates into CASSLVGRKETQYF.

This chain uses TRBV28 with TRBJ2-3, with TRBD2 identical over 9 bases. The length of the CDR3 is 15 residues. The germline V gene has CDR1 MDHEN and CDR2 SYDVKM. The V gene end was trimmed by 4 bases and the J gene end by 4 bases; junction bases not matched to a gene: 6. CDR3 in amino acids: CASSSPRLAADTQYF. CDR3 nucleotide sequence: TGTGCCAGCAGTTCCCCCAGACTAGCGGCAGATACGCAGTATTTT.

This clonotype came up a few times. The chain joins TRBV27 to TRBJ1-5; 7 nucleotides line up with TRBD1. Germline values: CDR1 MNHEY, CDR2 SMNVEV (reference sequence). With 6 bases clipped from V and 2 bases from J, the junction kept 7 bases outside the gene matches. The CDR3 totals 15 residues. In nucleotides, the CDR3 is TGTGCCAGCAGCCCTACAGGGGCAGGCAATCAGCCCCAGCATTTT. Its protein product is CASSPTGAGNQPQHF.

This chain joins TRBV10-3 and TRBJ1-2; TRBD1 agrees at 8 bases. V dropped 2 bases and J dropped 5; count of bases not matched to a gene: 10. The CDR3 consists of 16 residues. Germline V gene lookup returns CDR1 ENHRY and CDR2 SYGVKD. The CDR3 coding sequence is TGTGCCATCAGTGAGGACCCGGACAGGGTACATTATGGCTACACCTTC. Translated: CAISEDPDRVHYGYTF.

About this clonotype: Compared with germline, one end of the junction differs, possibly owing to a read error. The chain has TRBV2 and TRBJ2-3; D is uncertain. Germline V CDR1 and CDR2: SNHLY, FYNNEI. This CDR3 comprises 15 residues. The CDR3 loop reads CTSSTTLRPTDTQYF. In DNA, the CDR3 is TGTACCAGCAGCACCACTCTGCGGCCCACAGATACGCAGTATTTT.